This T cell receptor (beta chain) was observed in a study of blood T cell repertoires in COVID-19. The wider study: COVID-19 samples, acute and convalescent, were from the United States, Italy and Spain. PBMCs, B-cell-depleted T cells, or T cells were the source of the cDNA or gDNA that made up the material.

Authors' data handling: Reference gene primer amplification in the assay estimated nucleated cell counts. Only in-frame clones appear in the TCRdb table, and some are missing; sequencing was by immunoSEQ multiplex PCR. V and J calls and clone size are as listed in that table; D and trimming were resolved from the DNA. Here the sample spans around 140,000 clones, 88% being singletons. V was pared by 1 base and J by 6 bases, with 10 bases between. Germline values: CDR1 SNHLY, CDR2 FYNNEI. The CDR3 loop spans 15 amino acids. The chain is built from TRBV2 and TRBJ1-6; a weak D match, TRBD1 (6 bases). The specimen was peripheral blood. The sequence derives from an older man with acute or convalescent COVID-19. The DNA for the CDR3 is TGTGCCAGCAGTGAAGGGACAGTCGGTAATTCACCCCTCCACTTT. Translating gives CASSEGTVGNSPLHF.